One sample yielded the 24 T cell receptor beta chains listed below, sequenced in a study of T cells in localized non-small cell lung cancer. Assay used: immunoSEQ multiplex PCR; TCRdb lists only in-frame clones, some missing. The sample includes over 30,000 clones, approximately 90% of them seen just once. The starting material was peripheral blood, obtained before any cancer treatment. The receptors stem from a male donor at least 60 years old with stage III lung adenocarcinoma.

The rearrangement joins TRBV6-5 to TRBJ1-1; D uncertain. Trimming stripped 6 bases from V and 6 bases from J, with 17 bases between. The CDR3 covers 14 residues. From germline, CDR1 is MNHEY and CDR2 SVGAGI. The CDR3 reads CASSQVVNGAEAFF. The CDR3 bases are TGTGCCAGCAGCCAGGTCGTGAATGGGGCTGAAGCTTTCTTT.

The chain combines TRBV4-1 with TRBJ1-2; 7 bases are a match to TRBD1. Germline V gene sequence: CDR1 MGHRA, CDR2 YSYEKL. V trimming: 2 bases; J trimming: 4 bases; junction bases outside the gene matches: 13. The CDR3 runs 17 residues. The CDR3 spells CASSQRQGRTVGYGYTF. The CDR3 nucleotides are TGCGCCAGCAGCCAAAGACAGGGAAGAACTGTAGGCTATGGCTACACCTTC.

The V gene is TRBV5-8, the J gene TRBJ2-1; a weak D match, TRBD2 (7 bases). The CDR3 has 14 residues. CDR1 and CDR2 from the germline V gene are SGHTS and YDEGEE. Trimming pared 3 bases from V and 4 bases from J, leaving 11 bases between. The CDR3 region is CASSSGGQYNEQFF. In nucleotides, the CDR3 is TGTGCCAGCAGCTCGGGGGGCCAGTACAATGAGCAGTTCTTC.

The chain combines TRBV2 with TRBJ1-6; D is unresolved. Germline V CDR1 and CDR2: SNHLY, FYNNEI. V lost 4 bases and J 6 bases, leaving 13 bases between the germline ends. This CDR3 has 15 amino acids. The CDR3 sequence is CASSGSDLINSPLHF. The CDR3 nucleotides are TGTGCCAGCAGTGGTTCCGACTTGATTAATTCACCCCTCCACTTT.

The chain joins TRBV28 to TRBJ2-3; possible D gene TRBD1, 6 bases. Germline V CDR1 and CDR2: MDHEN, SYDVKM. This CDR3 has 15 residues. V lost 5 bases, J lost 0 bases, and 12 bases lay in between. The CDR3, as DNA: TGTGCCAGCAGTCTCAATACAGGGAGCACAGATACGCAGTATTTT. It translates to CASSLNTGSTDTQYF.

Here the CDR3 DNA reads TGTGCCAGCAGCGTAGCTGCGGGAAATTCAGCCGGGGAGCTGTTTTTT. It translates to CASSVAAGNSAGELFF. The chain uses TRBV9 and TRBJ2-2; the D gene is possibly TRBD2 (6 bases). The CDR3 length is 16 residues. The germline V gene has CDR1 SGDLS and CDR2 YYNGEE. V lost 0 bases and J 6 bases, leaving 15 bases between the germline ends.

This sequence joins TRBV30 and TRBJ2-7; the match to TRBD1 covers 10 bases. V shed 3 bases and J 3 bases; nucleotides not matched to a gene: 2. The CDR3 consists of 13 residues. Germline V gene lookup returns CDR1 GTSNPN and CDR2 SVGIG (reference sequence). CDR3 sequence reads: CAWSRTGGYEQYF. Here the CDR3 DNA reads TGTGCCTGGAGCAGGACAGGGGGCTACGAGCAGTACTTC.

The chain has TRBV5-1 and TRBJ2-1; 8 bases match TRBD2. V was clipped by 4 bases and J by 8 bases; unmatched bases: 11. The CDR3 length is 15 residues. Germline-derived CDR1 and CDR2 are SGHRS and YFSETQ. The CDR3 loop reads CASSTPAGDNDEQFF. CDR3 bases: TGCGCCAGCAGCACCCCAGCGGGAGACAACGATGAGCAGTTCTTC.

CDR3 DNA sequence: TGTGCCAGCAGCTTAGGTGGACAGTTCTACAATGAGCAGTTCTTC. It specifies CASSLGGQFYNEQFF. The chain employs TRBV7-2 and TRBJ2-1, with a tentative D call TRBD1 (6 bases). The germline gives CDR1 SGHTA, CDR2 FQGNSA. V dropped 1 base and J dropped 3 bases, with 10 bases sitting between them. CDR3 length: 15 amino acids.

The chain has TRBV30 and TRBJ2-1; possible D gene TRBD1, 5 bases. The germline V gene has CDR1 GTSNPN and CDR2 SVGIG (reference sequence). V was shortened by 5 bases and J by 10 bases, with 12 bases between the two germline ends. This CDR3 region has 11 residues. CDR3 sequence (DNA): TGTGCCTGGCAACAGGTCCGGGAGCAGTTCTTC. Its translation is CAWQQVREQFF.

The chain carries TRBV7-2 and TRBJ2-7; weak D call: TRBD2 (5 bases). This CDR3 comprises 13 residues. Per germline, CDR1 SGHTA and CDR2 FQGNSA. Between the trimmed V and J ends, which lost 6 bases and 4 bases, there was a span of 13 bases. CDR3: CASSTSSGYEQYF. The CDR3 coding sequence is TGTGCCAGCAGTACAAGTTCGGGGTACGAGCAGTACTTC.

V is TRBV5-1 and J is TRBJ2-2; D call uncertain. The V end was cut by 4 bases, the J end by 4 bases, with 11 bases between. CDR1 is SGHRS, CDR2 YFSETQ, per germline. The length of the CDR3 is 14 residues. Here the CDR3 reads CASSLPKTTGELFF. CDR3 nucleotide sequence: TGCGCCAGCAGCCTACCCAAGACCACCGGGGAGCTGTTTTTT.

The genes are TRBV5-1 and TRBJ1-1; D remains unclear. The CDR3 has 14 residues. V dropped 4 bases and J dropped 1 base, with 11 bases sitting between them. Per germline, CDR1 SGHRS and CDR2 YFSETQ. The CDR3 sequence: CASSRTGSNTEAFF. CDR3 bases: TGCGCCAGCAGCAGGACCGGGTCGAACACTGAAGCTTTCTTT.

The J gene is TRBJ1-6, the V gene TRBV28; the match to TRBD1 covers 7 bases. Per the germline V gene, CDR1 is MDHEN and CDR2 is SYDVKM. V lost 5 bases to trimming and J lost 6 bases; unmatched junction nucleotides: 4. This CDR3 spans 14 amino acids. The CDR3: CASSRDSRNSPLHF. DNA for the CDR3: TGTGCCAGCAGTAGGGACAGCCGTAATTCACCCCTCCACTTT.

The chain joins TRBV7-2 to TRBJ2-1; 15 nucleotides line up with TRBD2. Trimming took 6 bases from V and 8 from J; bases not matched to a gene: 8. CDR1 is SGHTA, CDR2 FQGNSA, per germline. This CDR3 contains 16 residues. For the CDR3, the DNA is TGTGCCAGCAGACGGACTAGCGGGGGGGCCCTTGATGAGCAGTTCTTC. Translation gives CASRRTSGGALDEQFF.

The rearrangement joins TRBV29-1 to TRBJ2-7; D remains ambiguous. The V and J ends lost 0 bases and 6 bases respectively, with 9 bases between them. This CDR3 comprises 12 residues. Germline V CDR1 and CDR2: SQVTM, ANQGSEA. The CDR3 DNA reads TGCAGCGTTGAAGACACCGCCTCCGAGCAGTACTTC. Its translation is CSVEDTASEQYF.

The chain is built from TRBV6-5 and TRBJ1-1; D ambiguous. Germline CDR1 reads MNHEY; CDR2 reads SVGAGI. V lost 7 bases to trimming and J lost 6 bases, with 15 bases between them. The CDR3 runs 13 residues. The CDR3 DNA follows: TGTGCCAGCAAGACCAGAGGGCGACCTGAAGCTTTCTTT. This gives the protein CASKTRGRPEAFF.

The CDR3 loop is CASGLRESNQPQHF. The CDR3 bases are TGTGCCAGCGGCCTGAGAGAGAGCAATCAGCCCCAGCATTTT. V usage is TRBV6-1 and J usage is TRBJ1-5; D is ambiguous. This CDR3 region has 14 residues. The V end lost 8 bases, the J end lost 1 base, and 12 bases lay between the germline ends. The germline CDR1 and CDR2 sequences are MNHNS and SASEGT.

The genes are TRBV9 and TRBJ1-2, with TRBD1 identical over 7 bases. Germline V gene lookup returns CDR1 SGDLS and CDR2 YYNGEE. V lost 3 bases, J lost 3 bases, and 5 bases stayed unmatched. The CDR3 spans 14 residues. The CDR3 protein is CASSGGQIHYGYTF. DNA for the CDR3: TGTGCCAGCAGCGGGGGACAGATCCACTATGGCTACACCTTC.

The gene calls are TRBV19 and TRBJ2-3; 9 nucleotides agree with TRBD1. This CDR3 spans 19 amino acids. Looked up from germline, CDR1 is LNHDA and CDR2 is SQIVND (reference sequence). The V gene end was trimmed by 4 bases and the J gene end by 4 bases; junction bases not matched to a gene: 18. For the CDR3, the DNA is TGTGCCAGTAGTAGCCGATCTCTGGGGACAGGGAAGGGTCCAGATACGCAGTATTTT. Translated, it gives CASSSRSLGTGKGPDTQYF.

The J gene is TRBJ2-1, the V gene TRBV5-8, with a possible D match to TRBD1 (5 bases). The CDR3 has 17 amino acids. The germline V and J ends were trimmed by 0 bases and 0 bases, with 13 bases remaining between them. From germline, CDR1 is SGHTS and CDR2 YDEGEE. The CDR3 DNA is TGTGCCAGCAGCTTGGCCAGGGCGGTGAGCTCCTACAATGAGCAGTTCTTC. Residues: CASSLARAVSSYNEQFF.

V usage is TRBV4-1 and J usage is TRBJ2-6; tentative D call: TRBD1 (6 bases). V shed 3 bases and J shed 2 bases, with 11 bases lying between them. The CDR3 runs to 16 residues. Germline values: CDR1 MGHRA, CDR2 YSYEKL. The CDR3 nucleotides read TGCGCCAGCAGCCAGAGAAGGGACACTGGGGCCAACGTCCTGACTTTC. It yields the protein CASSQRRDTGANVLTF.

The genes are TRBV6-5 and TRBJ1-2; D ambiguous. CDR1 and CDR2 from the germline V gene are MNHEY and SVGAGI. The CDR3 has 13 amino acids. Trimming pared 7 bases from V and 2 bases from J, leaving 11 bases between. CDR3 coding DNA: TGTGCCAGCACCTCCACAGTGAACTATGGCTACACCTTC. Translating it yields CASTSTVNYGYTF.

This chain connects TRBV18 to TRBJ2-3, with TRBD1 matching over 8 bases. The junction had 13 bases not matched to a gene; V was cut back by 3 bases and J by 2 bases. The CDR3 has 18 amino acids. Looked up from germline, CDR1 is KGHSH and CDR2 is LQKENI. The CDR3 coding sequence is TGTGCCAGCTCACCGAGAGGGTCAGGGGGCTCCACCACAGATACGCAGTATTTT. Translating it yields CASSPRGSGGSTTDTQYF. Looking up the rest from reference TRBV18 and TRBJ2-3 gives the full variable domain: NAGVMQNPRHLVRRRGQEARLRCSPMKGHSHVYWYRQLPEEGLKFMVYLQKENIIDESGMPKERFSAEFPKEGPSILRIQQVVRGDSAAYFCASSPRGSGGSTTDTQYFGPGTRLTVL.